These 25 T cell receptor beta chains were sequenced from one sample in a study of beta chain features in type 1 diabetes. All of the isolated RNA was reverse transcribed, so expressed TCRB transcripts were sequenced. Produced via immunoSEQ multiplex PCR; TCRdb's table is partial and in-frame only. The sample contains over 300,000 clones, 7% to 9% of which appear only once. The specimen sequenced was central memory CD4+ T cells from blood. Every receptor here comes from a woman aged 18-29 years in good health.

This clone has only a few counts. CDR3 nucleotides: TGTGCCAGCAGCTTGTTCGGAGCAGGTCAGCCCCAGCATTTT. Translated: CASSLFGAGQPQHF. V usage is TRBV5-4 and J usage is TRBJ1-5; D gene unclear. Germline loops: CDR1 SGHNT, CDR2 YYREEE (reference sequence). The germline V and J ends were trimmed by 1 base and 6 bases, with 11 bases remaining between them. The CDR3 runs to 14 residues.

This clone came up once. This chain connects TRBV5-1 to TRBJ2-3; TRBD2 agrees at 7 bases. Per germline, CDR1 SGHRS and CDR2 YFSETQ. The trim removed 2 bases at V and 6 bases at J, leaving 12 bases unmatched. This CDR3 region has 16 residues. The CDR3 protein is CASSFRGSGTMDTQYF. CDR3 coding DNA: TGCGCCAGCAGCTTTCGTGGGAGTGGGACTATGGATACGCAGTATTTT.

This clone was observed a few times. V usage is TRBV6-5 and J usage is TRBJ2-7; D could derive from TRBD1 or TRBD2 (7 bases each). Trimming removed 6 bases from V and 2 bases from J, with 11 bases in between. The germline V gene has CDR1 MNHEY and CDR2 SVGAGI. The CDR3 contains 13 residues. The CDR3 nucleotides read TGTGCCAGCAGAAGCGGGACAGCCTACGAGCAGTACTTC. Amino acid sequence: CASRSGTAYEQYF.

The DNA of the CDR3 is TGTGCCAGCAGCTTAGAAAGCGGGAGGCAGTTCTTC. This translates into CASSLESGRQFF. The chain uses TRBV11-3 and TRBJ2-1, with 8 bases fitting TRBD2. J gave up 12 bases and V 0 bases, and 1 base lay outside the gene matches. CDR1 is SGHNT, CDR2 YENEEA, per germline. This CDR3 comprises 12 residues.

This clone was seen a few times. This chain joins TRBV20-1 and TRBJ2-1, with TRBD1 as a possible D gene (5 bases). Trimming stripped 6 bases from V and 9 bases from J, with 12 bases between. The germline gives CDR1 DFQATT, CDR2 SNEGSKA (reference sequence). CDR3 length: 11 amino acids. This CDR3 is CSANAGPEQFF. Written as DNA, the CDR3 is TGCAGTGCGAACGCAGGGCCTGAGCAGTTCTTC.

The chain combines TRBV10-3 with TRBJ1-4; D is possibly TRBD1 (5 bases). Trimming pared 0 bases from V and 2 bases from J, leaving 16 bases between. Germline V gene sequence: CDR1 ENHRY, CDR2 SYGVKD. CDR3 length: 18 amino acids. This CDR3 reads CAISESREGRATNEKLFF. CDR3 in DNA: TGTGCCATCAGTGAGTCGAGAGAGGGGAGGGCGACTAATGAAAAACTGTTTTTT.

The chain joins TRBV5-6 to TRBJ1-2; 8 bases agree with TRBD1. CDR3 size: 15 residues. CDR1 is SGHDT and CDR2 is YYEEEE in the germline V gene. The J segment lost 6 bases and the V segment lost 4 bases, leaving 11 bases of the junction unmatched. The CDR3 DNA follows: TGTGCCAGCAGCCAGAGGGCAGGGGGCGCAAATGGCTACACCTTC. It specifies CASSQRAGGANGYTF.

This clone was counted between two and nine times. This chain joins TRBV27 and TRBJ2-1; 8 positions agree with TRBD2. Germline CDR1 and CDR2: MNHEY and SMNVEV (reference sequence). This CDR3 is 17 amino acids long. The J segment lost 5 bases and the V segment lost 7 bases, leaving 16 bases of the junction unmatched. The CDR3 DNA is TGTGCCAGCACCCTACGGGCCCTCGCGGGAGGCAACAATGAGCAGTTCTTC. Protein sequence: CASTLRALAGGNNEQFF.

This rearrangement joins TRBV4-3 to TRBJ1-2; no definite D call. The CDR3 is 15 residues long. The germline gives CDR1 LGHNA, CDR2 YSLEER. The ends were cut back, 4 bases at V and 7 bases at J, with 19 bases in the middle. CDR3 DNA: TGCGCCAGCAGCCCCTGGACTGAGCTAGGGAGTGGCTACACCTTC. This encodes CASSPWTELGSGYTF.

The V call is TRBV7-2, the J call TRBJ2-3, with D perhaps matching TRBD2 (6 bases). With 1 base removed from V and 1 base from J, the gap between germline ends came to 9 bases. This CDR3 has 15 residues. Per the germline V gene, CDR1 is SGHTA and CDR2 is FQGNSA. In nucleotides, the CDR3 is TGTGCCAGCAGCTTAGAGGCGGGGCGCACAGATACGCAGTATTTT. Its translation: CASSLEAGRTDTQYF.

Note on this clone: This may be a read error, as it is one base from a much larger clone. This CDR3 is also generated by other DNA sequences in the sample. This chain links TRBV7-3 with TRBJ1-1, with a weak D call TRBD1 (6 bases). The CDR3 runs 13 residues. The V end was cut by 3 bases, the J end by 1 base, with 6 bases between. Germline values: CDR1 SGHTA, CDR2 FQGTGA. CDR3 DNA sequence: TGTGCCAGCAGCTTGGACAGGAACACTGAAGCTTTCTTT. Translating gives CASSLDRNTEAFF.

This clone has ten or more counts. The CDR3 coding sequence is TGTGCCAGCAGTTCCCCAAGCGGGAGGGGAGACAATGAGCAGTTCTTC. This sequence encodes CASSSPSGRGDNEQFF. The chain links TRBV28 to TRBJ2-1, with 10 bases that match TRBD2. The CDR3 loop spans 16 amino acids. The germline gives CDR1 MDHEN, CDR2 SYDVKM. V shed 4 bases, J shed 5 bases, and the junction held 8 bases outside the gene matches.

There are many counts of this clone. This sequence joins TRBV15 and TRBJ2-7; 7 nucleotides match TRBD1. Losses at the gene ends were 0 bases for V and 3 bases for J; bases not matched to a gene: 8. The CDR3 has 16 amino acids. CDR1 and CDR2 (germline): LNHNV, YYDKDF (reference sequence). The CDR3 loop is CATSREAPGQVYEQYF. CDR3 coding DNA: TGTGCCACCAGCAGAGAGGCCCCTGGACAGGTCTACGAGCAGTACTTC.

This clone was counted only a few times. This chain links TRBV7-2 with TRBJ2-7, with 13 bases matching TRBD2. V shed 4 bases and J 3 bases; nucleotides not matched to a gene: 6. This CDR3 contains 16 residues. CDR1 is SGHTA and CDR2 is FQGNSA in the germline V gene. This chain's CDR3 is CASSSRTSGSSYEQYF. In DNA, the CDR3 is TGTGCCAGCAGCTCCCGGACTAGCGGGAGCAGCTACGAGCAGTACTTC.

The chain uses TRBV11-3 and TRBJ2-7; D is uncertain. The CDR3 covers 9 residues. The germline V gene has CDR1 SGHNT and CDR2 YENEEA. Trimming took 10 bases from V and 3 from J, leaving 4 bases between them. The CDR3 nucleotides are TGTGCCAAAAACTACGAGCAGTACTTC. Translating it yields CAKNYEQYF.

This clone was observed a few times. Possible read error: a much larger clone is one base away. V and J are TRBV4-2 and TRBJ2-1; tentative D call: TRBD2 (6 bases). Germline V gene sequence: CDR1 LGHNA, CDR2 YNFKEQ. Deletions cut 1 base from V and 4 bases from J, with 20 bases between. This CDR3 region has 18 residues. CDR3 in amino acids: CASSQVDMGIAVYNEQFF. In DNA, the CDR3 is TGTGCCAGCAGCCAAGTAGATATGGGGATAGCGGTATACAATGAGCAGTTCTTC.

This chain links TRBV5-6 with TRBJ2-3; tentatively, D is TRBD2 (6 bases). Looked up from germline, CDR1 is SGHDT and CDR2 is YYEEEE. Trimming shortened V by 0 bases and J by 2 bases, and 10 bases separated the two germline ends. The length of the CDR3 is 15 residues. In DNA, the CDR3 is TGTGCCAGCAGCTTGGATGGGGGGTCCACAGATACGCAGTATTTT. Translation gives CASSLDGGSTDTQYF.

The J gene is TRBJ1-4, the V gene TRBV14; D possibly corresponds to TRBD1 (5 bases). With 5 bases removed from V and 3 bases from J, the gap between germline ends came to 13 bases. The length of the CDR3 is 15 residues. The germline V gene has CDR1 SGHDN and CDR2 FVKESK. CDR3 in amino acids: CASSSYRSANEKLFF. CDR3 bases: TGTGCCAGCAGCTCGTACAGGTCCGCTAATGAAAAACTGTTTTTT.

This clone was seen only a few times. The rearrangement links TRBV5-6 to TRBJ2-1, with 10 bases identical to TRBD1. CDR3 length: 14 amino acids. The V segment lost 3 bases and the J segment 4 bases; nucleotides outside the gene matches: 1. Per the germline V gene, CDR1 is SGHDT and CDR2 is YYEEEE. The CDR3 DNA follows: TGTGCCAGCAGCTGGGACAGGGGATACAATGAGCAGTTCTTC. Its protein product is CASSWDRGYNEQFF.

CDR3 sequence (DNA): TGTGCCAGCAGCGGAGCAGCTCATTTGCCCTACGAGCAGTACTTC. It yields the protein CASSGAAHLPYEQYF. The chain uses TRBV6-6 and TRBJ2-7; D is uncertain. Trimming took 6 bases from V and 2 from J, leaving 17 bases between them. This CDR3 spans 15 amino acids. Germline-derived CDR1 and CDR2 are MNHNY and SVGAGI (reference sequence).

This clone occurred a few times. The V and J genes are TRBV21-1 and TRBJ2-7; no check of the table's D call, TRBD1, against the DNA was made. TRBV21-1 is designated a pseudogene. The CDR3 loop spans 14 amino acids. CDR3 nucleotides: TGTGCCAGCAGCACCCTACAGGGAGCCTACGAGCAGTACTTC. Protein sequence: CASSTLQGAYEQYF.

This clone was found many times. The gene calls are TRBV28 and TRBJ1-5; D remains ambiguous. Trimming left V 6 bases short and J 4 bases short, with 10 bases between. This CDR3 is built from 13 residues. Germline V gives CDR1 MDHEN, CDR2 SYDVKM. The CDR3 spells CASSPRRNQPQHF. The CDR3, as DNA: TGTGCCAGCAGCCCCAGGCGAAATCAGCCCCAGCATTTT. Looking up the rest from reference TRBV28 and TRBJ1-5 gives the full variable domain: DVKVTQSSRYLVKRTGEKVFLECVQDMDHENMFWYRQDPGLGLRLIYFSYDVKMKEKGDIPEGYSVSREKKERFSLILESASTNQTSMYLCASSPRRNQPQHFGDGTRLSIL.

In its sample, this clone was seen a few times. The chain links TRBV29-1 to TRBJ2-6, with 9 bases fitting TRBD1. Germline values: CDR1 SQVTM, CDR2 ANQGSEA. This CDR3 is built from 15 residues. J was trimmed by 5 bases and V by 6 bases; bases with no gene match: 8. In nucleotides, the CDR3 is TGCAGCGTCGCAGTGGGACAGGGAAGGGCCAACGTCCTGACTTTC. Translated, it gives CSVAVGQGRANVLTF.

This clone appeared many times. This rearrangement joins TRBV10-3 to TRBJ2-7; 7 bases are a match to TRBD2. Germline CDR1 reads ENHRY; CDR2 reads SYGVKD. CDR3 length: 12 amino acids. V was pared by 8 bases and J by 0 bases, with 1 base of the junction left unmatched. The CDR3 sequence is CAIAGASYEQYF. The CDR3 DNA is TGTGCCATCGCGGGAGCCTCCTACGAGCAGTACTTC.

This clone has ten or more counts. The chain carries TRBV2 and TRBJ2-1; 10 nucleotides line up with TRBD1. V dropped 8 bases and J dropped 6; count of bases not matched to a gene: 7. CDR3 size: 14 residues. CDR1 and CDR2 from the germline V gene are SNHLY and FYNNEI. The CDR3: CASLLRTGGNEQFF. The CDR3 coding sequence is TGTGCCAGCCTCCTCAGGACAGGGGGCAATGAGCAGTTCTTC.